Presented here are 27 T cell receptor beta chains from one specimen sequenced in a study of blood T cell repertoires in COVID-19. Profiling relied on immunoSEQ multiplex PCR, and the TCRdb table lists in-frame clones only, not all of them. This table has 70,000 to 95,000 clones, roughly 90% appearing once. The sequencing input was peripheral blood. The receptors were sampled from a man aged 50 to 59 with COVID-19, enrolled during active disease.

This clone appeared a single time. The rearrangement joins TRBV5-4 to TRBJ2-2; the match to TRBD1 covers 7 bases. J was trimmed by 5 bases and V by 1 base; bases with no gene match: 5. The CDR3 is made up of 15 amino acids. The germline gives CDR1 SGHNT, CDR2 YYREEE (reference sequence). Here the CDR3 DNA reads TGTGCCAGCAGCTTGCCCCGACAGGGAACCGGGGAGCTGTTTTTT. As protein: CASSLPRQGTGELFF.

The V call is TRBV15, the J call TRBJ2-3; 9 bases line up with TRBD2. J was trimmed by 4 bases and V by 2 bases; bases with no gene match: 4. Germline V gene data show CDR1 as LNHNV and CDR2 as YYDKDF (reference sequence). CDR3 length: 15 residues. CDR3 amino acids: CATSRIAGVADTQYF. Here the CDR3 DNA reads TGTGCCACCAGCAGAATAGCGGGAGTCGCAGATACGCAGTATTTT.

This clone occurred once. The J gene is TRBJ2-6, the V gene TRBV7-3; 8 positions match TRBD2. The germline CDR1 and CDR2 sequences are SGHTA and FQGTGA. The CDR3 consists of 16 residues. V dropped 4 bases and J dropped 0; count of bases not matched to a gene: 2. The DNA for the CDR3 is TGTGCCAGCAGCTCCACTAGCGGCTCTGGGGCCAACGTCCTGACTTTC. Its protein product is CASSSTSGSGANVLTF.

CDR3 DNA sequence: TGTGCCAGTAGTGTCCGTGGGGCGGGGTTTTACAATGAGCAGTTCTTC. Amino acid sequence: CASSVRGAGFYNEQFF. V usage is TRBV19 and J usage is TRBJ2-1; D possibly corresponds to TRBD2 (6 bases). The V gene lost 5 bases and the J gene lost 4 bases, with 18 bases spanning the gap. This CDR3 region has 16 residues. Germline CDR1 LNHDA, CDR2 SQIVND (reference sequence).

The chain has TRBV30 and TRBJ2-3; 8 bases are a match to TRBD1. The V gene end was trimmed by 3 bases and the J gene end by 6 bases; junction bases not matched to a gene: 8. The CDR3 spans 14 residues. Germline CDR1 and CDR2: GTSNPN and SVGIG (reference sequence). The CDR3 DNA follows: TGTGCCTGGAGGCCCCCAGGGGGCGTGGATACGCAGTATTTT. The encoded protein is CAWRPPGGVDTQYF.

The J gene is TRBJ2-7, the V gene TRBV28; a weak D match, TRBD2 (6 bases). CDR3 length: 14 amino acids. Trimming shortened V by 2 bases and J by 2 bases, and 10 bases separated the two germline ends. The germline V gene has CDR1 MDHEN and CDR2 SYDVKM. The CDR3 DNA follows: TGTGCCAGCAGTTTAGGAGGGAAACCCTACGAGCAGTACTTC. Its protein is CASSLGGKPYEQYF.

The chain carries TRBV30 and TRBJ2-6, with a tentative D call TRBD1 (5 bases). The CDR3 has 16 amino acids. Trimming shortened V by 0 bases and J by 1 base, and 10 bases separated the two germline ends. From germline, CDR1 is GTSNPN and CDR2 SVGIG (reference sequence). CDR3 residues: CAWSVVRASGANVLTF. The CDR3 coding sequence is TGTGCCTGGAGTGTAGTCAGGGCGTCTGGGGCCAACGTCCTGACTTTC.

The chain has TRBV5-1 and TRBJ2-2; 11 bases align to TRBD2. J gave up 1 base and V 5 bases, and 7 bases lay outside the gene matches. The CDR3 totals 17 residues. Per the germline V gene, CDR1 is SGHRS and CDR2 is YFSETQ. CDR3 sequence (DNA): TGCGCCAGCAGATTCTCCGGACTAGCGGGGAACACCGGGGAGCTGTTTTTT. Protein product: CASRFSGLAGNTGELFF.

The gene calls are TRBV5-1 and TRBJ2-2; D ambiguous. Germline values: CDR1 SGHRS, CDR2 YFSETQ. V lost 0 bases and J 0 bases, leaving 9 bases between the germline ends. The CDR3 is 16 amino acids. CDR3 sequence: CASSLGFTANTGELFF. CDR3 nucleotides: TGCGCCAGCAGCTTGGGGTTCACGGCGAACACCGGGGAGCTGTTTTTT. The whole variable domain, filled in from reference TRBV5-1 and TRBJ2-2, reads KAGVTQTPRYLIKTRGQQVTLSCSPISGHRSVSWYQQTPGQGLQFLFEYFSETQRNKGNFPGRFSGRQFSNSRSEMNVSTLELGDSALYLCASSLGFTANTGELFFGEGSRLTVL.

V usage is TRBV29-1 and J usage is TRBJ2-1; 9 nucleotides line up with TRBD1. Germline V CDR1 and CDR2: SQVTM, ANQGSEA. This CDR3 has 12 residues. Germline trimming cut 3 bases from V and 12 bases from J; bases unmatched to any gene: 6. The CDR3 region is CSVEGDREVQFF. The CDR3 DNA follows: TGCAGCGTTGAGGGGGACAGGGAAGTGCAGTTCTTC.

V gene TRBV5-8 combines with J gene TRBJ2-5; a possible D gene is TRBD1 (6 bases). CDR1 and CDR2 (germline): SGHTS, YDEGEE. This CDR3 has 14 amino acids. Trimming pared 5 bases from V and 4 bases from J, leaving 15 bases between. Here the CDR3 reads CASSMMLGGETQYF. In DNA form, the CDR3 reads TGTGCCAGCAGTATGATGCTAGGGGGAGAGACCCAGTACTTC.

In its sample, this clone was seen once. The rearrangement joins TRBV5-4 to TRBJ1-2, with TRBD1 identical over 8 bases. V was pared by 0 bases and J by 4 bases, with 2 bases of the junction left unmatched. CDR1 is SGHNT, CDR2 YYREEE, per germline (reference sequence). CDR3 length equals 14 residues. This CDR3 reads CASSLVGQAYGYTF. The DNA for the CDR3 is TGTGCCAGCAGCTTGGTGGGACAGGCCTATGGCTACACCTTC.

This rearrangement joins TRBV19 to TRBJ1-1; 7 bases match TRBD1. Germline V gene sequence: CDR1 LNHDA, CDR2 SQIVND (reference sequence). The CDR3 is 13 amino acids. V shed 3 bases, J shed 4 bases, and the junction held 2 bases outside the gene matches. Written as DNA, the CDR3 is TGTGCCAGTAGTATCGACAGGGCCACTGAAGCTTTCTTT. It is translated as CASSIDRATEAFF.

The rearrangement joins TRBV6-1 to TRBJ2-3; 9 bases are shared with TRBD2. Germline-derived CDR1 and CDR2 are MNHNS and SASEGT. The CDR3 is 14 amino acids. V shed 4 bases and J 6 bases; nucleotides not matched to a gene: 5. The CDR3 nucleotides are TGTGCCAGCAGTGTAGCGGGAGCAAGGGATACGCAGTATTTT. Protein: CASSVAGARDTQYF.

The genes are TRBV20-1 and TRBJ2-5, with a possible D match to TRBD2 (5 bases). Germline-derived CDR1 and CDR2 are DFQATT and SNEGSKA (reference sequence). The CDR3 runs to 15 residues. Deletions cut 3 bases from V and 1 base from J, with 15 bases between. The chain's CDR3 is CSASVYGGSQETQYF. Here the CDR3 DNA reads TGCAGTGCTAGTGTCTACGGAGGATCCCAAGAGACCCAGTACTTC.

The chain couples TRBV5-1 to TRBJ2-2, with 9 bases matching TRBD2. Germline V gene data show CDR1 as SGHRS and CDR2 as YFSETQ. V dropped 0 bases and J dropped 0; count of bases not matched to a gene: 3. The length of the CDR3 is 17 residues. CDR3 protein: CASSLVAGDPNTGELFF. The CDR3 DNA reads TGCGCCAGCAGCTTGGTAGCGGGAGACCCGAACACCGGGGAGCTGTTTTTT.

The chain joins TRBV28 to TRBJ2-5; D perhaps matches TRBD1 (7 bases). This CDR3 has 13 amino acids. V lost 7 bases to trimming and J lost 2 bases, with 11 bases between them. Germline CDR1 and CDR2: MDHEN and SYDVKM. In DNA, the CDR3 is TGTGCCAGCACGGGGGACAGACAAGAGACCCAGTACTTC. Translated: CASTGDRQETQYF.

This sequence joins TRBV4-3 and TRBJ2-3, with 11 bases fitting TRBD2. V was clipped by 2 bases and J by 6 bases; unmatched bases: 10. The CDR3 is 17 amino acids. The germline V gene has CDR1 LGHNA and CDR2 YSLEER. CDR3 in DNA: TGCGCCAGCAGCCAAATTTTAGCGGGAGGGCCGGGGGATACGCAGTATTTT. Its protein product is CASSQILAGGPGDTQYF.

This rearrangement joins TRBV5-6 to TRBJ1-6; TRBD1 is a possible D gene (5 bases). The CDR3 length is 15 residues. The V gene lost 1 base and the J gene lost 7 bases, with 12 bases spanning the gap. Germline V gene sequence: CDR1 SGHDT, CDR2 YYEEEE. The CDR3 is CASSLNRWPNSPLHF. The CDR3 nucleotides are TGTGCCAGCAGCTTGAACAGGTGGCCGAATTCACCCCTCCACTTT.

The V gene is TRBV2, the J gene TRBJ2-4, with a tentative D call TRBD1 (6 bases). Looked up from germline, CDR1 is SNHLY and CDR2 is FYNNEI. The CDR3 has 15 amino acids. V lost 4 bases, J lost 1 base, and 11 bases lay in between. Here the CDR3 DNA reads TGTGCCAGCAGTGGGGGCCAGGGGGCCAAAAACATTCAGTACTTC. Translated, it gives CASSGGQGAKNIQYF.

The J gene is TRBJ2-3, the V gene TRBV10-3; 11 nucleotides line up with TRBD2. The CDR3 has 18 residues. Germline CDR1 is ENHRY and CDR2 is SYGVKD. J lost 2 bases, V lost 7 bases, and 14 bases had no gene match. The CDR3 is CAITPNLGLAGNTDTQYF. In DNA form, the CDR3 reads TGTGCCATCACCCCTAATCTCGGACTAGCGGGTAACACAGATACGCAGTATTTT.

This chain connects TRBV19 to TRBJ2-1; tentative D call: TRBD1 (6 bases). The CDR3 extends over 16 amino acids. The germline CDR1 and CDR2 sequences are LNHDA and SQIVND (reference sequence). V lost 0 bases, J lost 3 bases, and 12 bases lay in between. The CDR3 loop reads CASSIDSGVFYNEQFF. CDR3 sequence (DNA): TGTGCCAGTAGTATAGATTCAGGGGTATTCTACAATGAGCAGTTCTTC.

The chain joins TRBV9 to TRBJ2-7, with a tentative D call TRBD1 (5 bases). Germline-derived CDR1 and CDR2 are SGDLS and YYNGEE. The CDR3 is made up of 13 amino acids. With 4 bases removed from V and 6 bases from J, the gap between germline ends came to 14 bases. In nucleotides, the CDR3 is TGTGCCAGCAGCCCGGACAACGTGGGCGAGCAGTACTTC. It codes for CASSPDNVGEQYF.

As to this clone: A junction end diverges from the germline sequence, so it may reflect a read error. The chain has TRBV13 and TRBJ2-3; 7 nucleotides agree with TRBD2. CDR1 is PRHDT and CDR2 is FYEKMQ in the germline V gene (reference sequence). The CDR3 has 14 residues. This CDR3 reads CASNLLARTDTQYF. The CDR3 DNA follows: TGTGCCAGCAACTTACTAGCGCGCACAGATACGCAGTATTTT.

This chain uses TRBV2 with TRBJ2-7, with TRBD2 matching 7 bases. Germline V gene lookup returns CDR1 SNHLY and CDR2 FYNNEI. CDR3 size: 15 residues. J was trimmed by 1 base and V by 6 bases; bases with no gene match: 9. The CDR3 DNA reads as TGTGCCAGCAGCCAAGGGGCGGGGGTATCCTACGAGCAGTACTTC. Amino acid sequence: CASSQGAGVSYEQYF. Full variable domain (remainder filled in from reference TRBV2 and TRBJ2-7): EPEVTQTPSHQVTQMGQEVILRCVPISNHLYFYWYRQILGQKVEFLVSFYNNEISEKSEIFDDQFSVERPDGSNFTLKIRSTKLEDSAMYFCASSQGAGVSYEQYFGPGTRLTVT.

The chain is built from TRBV6-6 and TRBJ2-7, with D possibly matching TRBD2 (5 bases). V was clipped by 7 bases and J by 0 bases, with 13 bases between them. This CDR3 contains 14 residues. Looked up from germline, CDR1 is MNHNY and CDR2 is SVGAGI (reference sequence). In nucleotides, the CDR3 is TGTGCCAGCACCTCGGACTGGAGCTCCTACGAGCAGTACGTC. It translates to CASTSDWSSYEQYV.

This chain uses TRBV19 with TRBJ1-1, with unresolved D. CDR3 size: 13 residues. The V end lost 7 bases, the J end lost 3 bases, and 12 bases lay between the germline ends. Germline CDR1 and CDR2: LNHDA and SQIVND (reference sequence). The CDR3, as DNA: TGTGCCAGTACCCCCTACGGGGACACTGAAGCTTTCTTT. The encoded protein is CASTPYGDTEAFF.